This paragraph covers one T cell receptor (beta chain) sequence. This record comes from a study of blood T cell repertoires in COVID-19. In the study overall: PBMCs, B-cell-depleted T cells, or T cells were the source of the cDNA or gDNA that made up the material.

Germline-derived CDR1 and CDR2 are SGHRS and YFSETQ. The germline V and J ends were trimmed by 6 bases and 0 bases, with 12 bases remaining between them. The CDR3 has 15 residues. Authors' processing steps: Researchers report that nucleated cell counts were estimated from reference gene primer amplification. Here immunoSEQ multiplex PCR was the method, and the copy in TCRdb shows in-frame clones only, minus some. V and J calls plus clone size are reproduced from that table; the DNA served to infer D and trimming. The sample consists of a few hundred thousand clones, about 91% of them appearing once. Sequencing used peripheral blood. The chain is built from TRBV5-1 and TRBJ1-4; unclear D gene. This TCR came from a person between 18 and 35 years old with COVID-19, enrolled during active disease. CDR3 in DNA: TGCGCCAGCACCGAAGGACTGGCAACTAATGAAAAACTGTTTTTT. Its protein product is CASTEGLATNEKLFF.